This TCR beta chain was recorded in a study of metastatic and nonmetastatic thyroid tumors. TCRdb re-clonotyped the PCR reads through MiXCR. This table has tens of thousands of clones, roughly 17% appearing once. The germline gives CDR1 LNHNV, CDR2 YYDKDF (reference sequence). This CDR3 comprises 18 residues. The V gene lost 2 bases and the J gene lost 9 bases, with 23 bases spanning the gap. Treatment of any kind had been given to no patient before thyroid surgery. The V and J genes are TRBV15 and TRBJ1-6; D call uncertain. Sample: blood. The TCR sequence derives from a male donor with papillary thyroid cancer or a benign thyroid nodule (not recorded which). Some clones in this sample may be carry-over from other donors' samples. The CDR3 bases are TGTGCCACCAGCAGACCCGAACTTGTACAGTGCTGGCGTTCACCCCTCCACTTT. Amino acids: CATSRPELVQCWRSPLHF.